The 23 T cell receptor beta chains listed next were all sequenced from one sample in a study of T cell changes during pregnancy in multiple sclerosis. Clones were read by immunoSEQ multiplex PCR, and TCRdb kept only the in-frame ones, dropping some. The sample includes roughly 30,000 clones, approximately 89% of them seen just once. Source: CD8+ T cells from peripheral blood mononuclear cells, taken in the first trimester of pregnancy. Receptors were obtained from a female donor with multiple sclerosis, enrolled in a pregnancy study.

This chain joins TRBV6-1 and TRBJ2-7; D possibly corresponds to TRBD2 (6 bases). The germline V gene has CDR1 MNHNS and CDR2 SASEGT. Trimming stripped 3 bases from V and 3 bases from J, with 12 bases between. The length of the CDR3 is 14 residues. CDR3: CASSEWLGLYEQYF. The CDR3 DNA reads as TGTGCCAGCAGTGAGTGGCTGGGACTCTACGAGCAGTACTTC.

The table lists this clone with a count of one. This chain links TRBV4-1 with TRBJ2-1, with a weak D call TRBD1 (5 bases). There are 16 residues in the CDR3. Trimming pared 0 bases from V and 10 bases from J, leaving 19 bases between. Germline lookup yields CDR1 MGHRA and CDR2 YSYEKL. The CDR3 here is CASSQDLGSGAWEQFF. The CDR3 nucleotides read TGCGCCAGCAGCCAAGATCTGGGATCTGGGGCATGGGAGCAGTTCTTC.

This clone was recorded once. The chain is built from TRBV4-2 and TRBJ2-5, with 9 bases aligning to TRBD1. Germline V gene lookup returns CDR1 LGHNA and CDR2 YNFKEQ. Trimming removed 3 bases from V and 5 bases from J; junction bases left unmatched: 16. The CDR3 runs 18 residues. CDR3 bases: TGTGCCAGCAGCCATCTCCCGGGACAGGGACCAAGGATCGAGACCCAGTACTTC. Translation gives CASSHLPGQGPRIETQYF.

CDR3 DNA sequence: TGTGCCAGCAGTGACGGGGGGACGGCCGGGGAGCTGTTTTTT. Translated: CASSDGGTAGELFF. The chain combines TRBV6-1 with TRBJ2-2, with 7 bases lining up with TRBD2. This CDR3 is 14 amino acids long. CDR1 and CDR2 (germline): MNHNS, SASEGT. The ends lost 3 bases at V and 6 bases at J; junction bases unmatched: 4.

This clone showed up just once. CDR3 amino acids: CASSLVRDRGPGYTF. CDR3 DNA: TGTGCCAGCAGCTTAGTACGGGACAGGGGGCCTGGCTACACCTTC. The genes are TRBV7-9 and TRBJ1-2; 12 nucleotides line up with TRBD1. CDR1 and CDR2 from the germline V gene are SEHNR and FQNEAQ (reference sequence). The junction had 4 bases not matched to a gene; V was cut back by 1 base and J by 7 bases. This CDR3 spans 15 amino acids.

In its sample, this clone was seen once. V is TRBV4-1 and J is TRBJ1-4, with D possibly being TRBD1 (6 bases). Germline CDR1 and CDR2: MGHRA and YSYEKL. CDR3 length: 17 amino acids. The V end was cut by 3 bases, the J end by 0 bases, with 14 bases between. CDR3 amino acids: CASSQDSAGATNEKLFF. CDR3 DNA: TGCGCCAGCAGCCAGGACAGCGCCGGGGCAACTAATGAAAAACTGTTTTTT.

The rearrangement joins TRBV9 to TRBJ1-2; TRBD1 agrees at 7 bases. The germline V gene encodes CDR1 SGDLS and CDR2 YYNGEE. J lost 4 bases, V lost 3 bases, and 6 bases had no gene match. This CDR3 contains 14 residues. Written as DNA, the CDR3 is TGTGCCAGCAGCGGTTACAGGGGAAGCTATGGCTACACCTTC. Its protein product is CASSGYRGSYGYTF.

The rearrangement uses TRBV13 and TRBJ2-7; D possibly corresponds to TRBD1 (6 bases). Per germline, CDR1 PRHDT and CDR2 FYEKMQ (reference sequence). V was pared by 2 bases and J by 1 base, with 15 bases between. CDR3 length: 16 amino acids. For the CDR3, the DNA is TGTGCCAGCAGCTTACCTCCAGGGGAAAGGTCCTACGAGCAGTACTTC. It is translated as CASSLPPGERSYEQYF.

The V and J genes are TRBV5-6 and TRBJ2-5; TRBD1 agrees at 7 bases. The V gene's germline CDR1 is SGHDT and CDR2 YYEEEE. CDR3 length: 13 residues. Losses at the gene ends were 4 bases for V and 5 bases for J; bases not matched to a gene: 5. For the CDR3, the DNA is TGTGCCAGCAGCCAACAGGGGTTGGAGACCCAGTACTTC. This translates into CASSQQGLETQYF. The whole variable domain, remainder taken from reference TRBV5-6 and TRBJ2-5, is DAGVTQSPTHLIKTRGQQVTLRCSPKSGHDTVSWYQQALGQGPQFIFQYYEEEERQRGNFPDRFSGHQFPNYSSELNVNALLLGDSALYLCASSQQGLETQYFGPGTRLLVL.

The CDR3 DNA reads TGTGCCAGCAGTGAAGGAGATCAGCCCCAGCATTTT. This codes for CASSEGDQPQHF. J is TRBJ1-5 and V is TRBV6-1; D gene unclear. Looked up from germline, CDR1 is MNHNS and CDR2 is SASEGT. V was trimmed by 1 base and J by 5 bases, leaving 3 bases between them. The CDR3 has 12 amino acids.

The V gene is TRBV11-2, the J gene TRBJ2-3, with 9 bases fitting TRBD1. Germline V gene data show CDR1 as SGHAT and CDR2 as FQNNGV. The CDR3 extends over 15 amino acids. V dropped 5 bases and J dropped 6; count of bases not matched to a gene: 9. The CDR3 region has the DNA TGTGCCAGCAGCGTAAGGGACAGGGAGTGGGATACGCAGTATTTT. Translated, it gives CASSVRDREWDTQYF.

The rearrangement uses TRBV15 and TRBJ2-3; D might be TRBD2 (6 bases). The V end was cut by 3 bases, the J end by 2 bases, with 30 bases between. Germline CDR1 LNHNV, CDR2 YYDKDF (reference sequence). The CDR3 is made up of 21 amino acids. CDR3 nucleotide sequence: TGTGCCACCAGCAGCTACCTTGTAGGTAGCGGAACTCCGAGACACACAGATACGCAGTATTTT. Its translation: CATSSYLVGSGTPRHTDTQYF.

This clone has a single count. The CDR3 sequence is CASSGDREKETQYF. DNA for the CDR3: TGTGCCAGCAGCGGAGACAGGGAAAAAGAGACCCAGTACTTC. J is TRBJ2-5 and V is TRBV13, with 7 bases that match TRBD1. After removal of 5 bases from V and 3 bases from J, the junction contained 6 bases not matched to a gene. The CDR3 loop spans 14 amino acids. Germline assignment: CDR1 PRHDT and CDR2 FYEKMQ (reference sequence). Drawing the rest from reference TRBV13 and TRBJ2-5, the complete variable domain is AAGVIQSPRHLIKEKRETATLKCYPIPRHDTVYWYQQGPGQDPQFLISFYEKMQSDKGSIPDRFSAQQFSDYHSELNMSSLELGDSALYFCASSGDREKETQYFGPGTRLLVL.

V is TRBV4-1 and J is TRBJ2-7, with D unclear. V shed 3 bases and J shed 3 bases, with 6 bases lying between them. The V gene's germline CDR1 is MGHRA and CDR2 YSYEKL. The CDR3 runs to 12 residues. The CDR3 nucleotides are TGCGCCAGCAGCCACCTAAACTACGAGCAGTACTTC. Its protein is CASSHLNYEQYF.

The chain has TRBV29-1 and TRBJ2-3; D not certain. This CDR3 spans 12 amino acids. The V gene's germline CDR1 is SQVTM and CDR2 ANQGSEA. Trimming shortened V by 7 bases and J by 2 bases, and 10 bases separated the two germline ends. CDR3 sequence reads: CSARAITDTQYF. Here the CDR3 DNA reads TGCAGCGCCCGCGCGATCACAGATACGCAGTATTTT.

This clone was picked up one time. The V gene is TRBV10-3, the J gene TRBJ2-6, with TRBD1 matching over 7 bases. CDR3 length: 16 amino acids. V lost 6 bases to trimming and J lost 0 bases; unmatched junction nucleotides: 5. Germline V gene data show CDR1 as ENHRY and CDR2 as SYGVKD. The CDR3 sequence: CAISLDRDSGANVLTF. CDR3 nucleotides: TGTGCCATCAGCCTAGACAGGGACTCTGGGGCCAACGTCCTGACTTTC.

The rearrangement uses TRBV11-3 and TRBJ1-4, with a possible D match to TRBD1 (5 bases). The CDR3 loop spans 15 amino acids. V lost 4 bases and J lost 3, with 12 bases in between. Germline lookup yields CDR1 SGHNT and CDR2 YENEEA. CDR3 nucleotide sequence: TGTGCCAGCAGCTGGTCGGACACTGCTAATGAAAAACTGTTTTTT. This sequence encodes CASSWSDTANEKLFF.

This chain joins TRBV27 and TRBJ2-5; D remains ambiguous. The J call may be in error: the DNA end matches TRBJ2-7 better. There are 13 residues in the CDR3. The germline V gene has CDR1 MNHEY and CDR2 SMNVEV (reference sequence). The DNA for the CDR3 is TGTGCCAGCAGTTCCCTACTCACCTACGAGCAGTACTTC. Translated, it gives CASSSLLTYEQYF.

This clone is a singleton in its sample. The chain links TRBV5-6 to TRBJ2-1, with 8 positions matching TRBD2. CDR3 size: 16 residues. Germline V gives CDR1 SGHDT, CDR2 YYEEEE. The ends lost 4 bases at V and 0 bases at J; junction bases unmatched: 6. The CDR3 sequence: CASSGLAGFSYNEQFF. DNA of the CDR3: TGTGCCAGCAGCGGATTAGCGGGGTTCTCCTACAATGAGCAGTTCTTC.

This chain joins TRBV30 and TRBJ1-1, with D perhaps matching TRBD1 (6 bases). The length of the CDR3 is 13 residues. V was pared by 0 bases and J by 5 bases, with 10 bases between. Germline V gene lookup returns CDR1 GTSNPN and CDR2 SVGIG (reference sequence). The CDR3 DNA reads as TGTGCCTGGAGTGTAGGGGGGGGAACTGAAGCTTTCTTT. Residues: CAWSVGGGTEAFF.

Regarding this clone: A read error may produce the germline difference seen at one junction end. The rearrangement joins TRBV7-9 to TRBJ1-1; no firm D call. The CDR3 length is 12 residues. The V gene's germline CDR1 is SEHNR and CDR2 FQNEAQ (reference sequence). The DNA for the CDR3 is TGTGCCAGCAGCTTAGGTCCCACTGGAGCTTTCTTT. Protein: CASSLGPTGAFF. Based on the CDR3 plus reference TRBV7-9 and TRBJ1-1, the full variable domain is DTGVSQNPRHKITKRGQNVTFRCDPISEHNRLYWYRQTLGQGPEFLTYFQNEAQLEKSRLLSDRFSAERPKGSFSTLEIQRTEQGDSAMYLCASSLGPTGAFFGQGTRLTVV.

This clone was observed a few times. The rearrangement uses TRBV13 and TRBJ1-1; no clear D. CDR1 and CDR2 from the germline V gene are PRHDT and FYEKMQ (reference sequence). V was clipped by 5 bases and J by 1 base, with 8 bases between them. This CDR3 is 13 amino acids long. The CDR3 loop is CASSPNRNTEAFF. CDR3 nucleotide sequence: TGTGCCAGCAGCCCAAACAGGAACACTGAAGCTTTCTTT.

The rearrangement links TRBV6-1 to TRBJ1-1; D may be TRBD1 (6 bases). V gave up 6 bases and J gave up 6 bases, with 14 bases separating them. Germline V lookup: CDR1 MNHNS, CDR2 SASEGT. This CDR3 region has 13 residues. The CDR3 DNA reads TGTGCCAGCAGAATTGACAGGTACGCTGAAGCTTTCTTT. Its protein product is CASRIDRYAEAFF.